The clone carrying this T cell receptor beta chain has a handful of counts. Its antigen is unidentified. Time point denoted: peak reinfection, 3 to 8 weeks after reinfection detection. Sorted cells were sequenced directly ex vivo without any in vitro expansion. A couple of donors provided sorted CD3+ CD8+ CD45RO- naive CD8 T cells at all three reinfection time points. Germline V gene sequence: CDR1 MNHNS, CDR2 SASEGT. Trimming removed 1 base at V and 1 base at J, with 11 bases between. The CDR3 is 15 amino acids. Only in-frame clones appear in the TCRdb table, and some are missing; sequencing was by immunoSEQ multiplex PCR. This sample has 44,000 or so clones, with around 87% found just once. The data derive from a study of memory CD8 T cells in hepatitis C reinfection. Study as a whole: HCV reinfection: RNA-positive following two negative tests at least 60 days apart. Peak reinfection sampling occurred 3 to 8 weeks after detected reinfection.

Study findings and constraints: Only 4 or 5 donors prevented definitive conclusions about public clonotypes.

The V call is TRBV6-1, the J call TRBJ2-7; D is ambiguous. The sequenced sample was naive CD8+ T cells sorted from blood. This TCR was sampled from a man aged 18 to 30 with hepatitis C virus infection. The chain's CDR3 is CASSEDTTPSYEQYF. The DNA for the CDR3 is TGTGCCAGCAGTGAAGATACTACGCCTTCCTACGAGCAGTACTTC.